These 20 T cell receptor beta chains share one sample of origin, sequenced in a study of breast tumors, draining lymph nodes, adjacent tissues (dated by TCRdb to the mid-2010s). To prepare the library, multiplex PCR was applied. The instrument was an Illumina HiSeq 2000. TCRdb cleaned the public reads at Q25 with fastp, built clones with MiXCR and kept in-frame beta chains. Every entry covers one CDR3 protein and lists the most common genes and DNA from its rows. The sample has about 16,000 distinct CDR3 sequences on record, approximately 42% of them singletons. The ten largest make up 13% of the sample. The sequenced sample consisted of tumor-adjacent breast tissue. The receptor set was obtained from a female donor with breast cancer. Some clones in this sample may be carry-over from other donors' samples.

This clonotype is medium-sized by share. This sequence joins TRBV4-1 and TRBJ2-7; D remains ambiguous. The CDR3 sequence is 16 residues long. CDR1 and CDR2 (germline): MGHRA, YSYEKL. V was clipped by 1 base and J by 1 base, with 14 bases between them. The CDR3 nucleotides are TGCGCCAGCAGCCAAGGGGCTTGGGCAGTGTCCTACGAGCAGTACTTC. Its protein is CASSQGAWAVSYEQYF.

A remark on this clonotype: An end of the junction differs from the germline gene, which may be a read error. This chain connects TRBV24-1 to TRBJ1-2; D not certain. CDR3 length equals 14 residues. The V gene's germline CDR1 is KGHDR and CDR2 SFDVKD. The CDR3 spells CATSGPTDPYSYTF. CDR3 DNA: TGTGCCACCAGTGGACCTACCGACCCCTATAGCTACACCTTC.

In its sample, this clonotype ranks as medium-sized (0.01 to 0.1%). The genes are TRBV20-1 and TRBJ2-3, with TRBD2 matching 14 bases. The CDR3 is 16 amino acids. Trimming cost V 6 bases and J 0 bases; bases outside gene matches: 5. The germline V gene encodes CDR1 DFQATT and CDR2 SNEGSKA (reference sequence). The CDR3 region is CSATGTSGRSTDTQYF. The CDR3 coding sequence is TGCAGTGCGACCGGGACTAGCGGGAGAAGCACAGATACGCAGTATTTT.

The chain uses TRBV11-2 and TRBJ2-7, with 9 bases matching TRBD2. Germline loops: CDR1 SGHAT, CDR2 FQNNGV. The length of the CDR3 is 18 residues. V lost 1 base to trimming and J lost 2 bases; unmatched junction nucleotides: 12. The CDR3 protein is CASSLGLAAADPTYEQYF. The CDR3 DNA follows: TGTGCCAGCAGCTTAGGACTAGCGGCAGCCGACCCGACCTACGAGCAGTACTTC.

This clonotype counts as medium-sized. V usage is TRBV5-6 and J usage is TRBJ2-7; 7 positions agree with TRBD2. Germline V gives CDR1 SGHDT, CDR2 YYEEEE. V lost 4 bases to trimming and J lost 5 bases; unmatched junction nucleotides: 9. The CDR3 covers 14 residues. Here the CDR3 DNA reads TGTGCCAGCAGCCGGCGCGGGGGAGGCAACGAGCAGTACTTC. Translated, it gives CASSRRGGGNEQYF.

This clonotype was observed a single time. The chain is built from TRBV4-1 and TRBJ1-5; D remains unclear. V gave up 1 base and J gave up 3 bases, with 7 bases separating them. The CDR3 has 14 residues. Germline CDR1 MGHRA, CDR2 YSYEKL. The CDR3 loop reads CASSQAGLNQPQHF. CDR3 sequence (DNA): TGCGCCAGCAGCCAAGCAGGTCTCAATCAGCCCCAGCATTTT.

This clonotype rates as medium-sized. The gene calls are TRBV11-2 and TRBJ2-7; no clear D. Germline V gene sequence: CDR1 SGHAT, CDR2 FQNNGV. The V and J ends lost 1 base and 2 bases respectively, with 15 bases between them. This CDR3 has 16 residues. In DNA form, the CDR3 reads TGTGCCAGCAGCTTAGCCCTCCTTGGGGTAACCTACGAGCAGTACTTC. The encoded protein is CASSLALLGVTYEQYF. Combining the CDR3 with reference TRBV11-2 and TRBJ2-7 gives the whole variable domain EAGVAQSPRYKIIEKRQSVAFWCNPISGHATLYWYQQILGQGPKLLIQFQNNGVVDDSQLPKDRFSAERLKGVDSTLKIQPAKLEDSAVYLCASSLALLGVTYEQYFGPGTRLTVT.

The sample holds many counts of this clonotype. The rearrangement links TRBV5-5 to TRBJ1-2, with D perhaps TRBD1 (6 bases). The CDR3 is made up of 16 amino acids. Deletions cut 4 bases from V and 5 bases from J, with 21 bases between. Germline CDR1 and CDR2: SGHKS and YYEKEE (reference sequence). DNA for the CDR3: TGTGCCAGCAGCATACTCCCGGACAGAGTTTTATATGGCTACACCTTC. Protein product: CASSILPDRVLYGYTF.

The rearrangement joins TRBV20-1 to TRBJ1-5; 8 nucleotides agree with TRBD1. The J segment lost 5 bases and the V segment lost 2 bases, leaving 2 bases of the junction unmatched. CDR1 is DFQATT and CDR2 is SNEGSKA in the germline V gene (reference sequence). The CDR3 has 13 amino acids. DNA for the CDR3: TGCAGTGCTAGACAGGGGGCTCATCAGCCCCAGCATTTT. It is translated as CSARQGAHQPQHF.

This clonotype is labeled medium-sized. This sequence joins TRBV20-1 and TRBJ1-2; no firm D call. This CDR3 comprises 14 residues. Looked up from germline, CDR1 is DFQATT and CDR2 is SNEGSKA (reference sequence). Trimming took off 0 bases at V and 8 bases at J, with 16 bases between the two ends. CDR3 protein: CSARDRRLENGYTF. The CDR3 region has the DNA TGCAGTGCTAGAGATCGGAGACTCGAGAACGGCTACACCTTC.

The chain joins TRBV7-9 to TRBJ1-4; D gene uncertain. In germline, CDR1 is SEHNR, CDR2 FQNEAQ (reference sequence). This CDR3 comprises 14 residues. Trimming pared 1 base from V and 6 bases from J, leaving 9 bases between. Here the CDR3 reads CASSLVGTDEKLFF. In nucleotides, the CDR3 is TGTGCCAGCAGCTTAGTGGGCACAGATGAAAAACTGTTTTTT.

By share of the sample, this clonotype is medium-sized (0.01 to 0.1%). This sequence joins TRBV9 and TRBJ2-1; D possibly uses TRBD1 or TRBD2 (5 bases each). Germline V CDR1 and CDR2: SGDLS, YYNGEE. CDR3 size: 16 residues. Between the trimmed V and J ends, which lost 0 bases and 2 bases, there was a span of 12 bases. Here the CDR3 reads CASSVAVTGPYNEQFF. CDR3 DNA sequence: TGTGCCAGCAGCGTAGCTGTAACGGGACCCTACAATGAGCAGTTCTTC.

The V and J genes are TRBV20-1 and TRBJ1-2; possibly TRBD1 for D (5 bases). Deletions cut 6 bases from V and 0 bases from J, with 17 bases between. The CDR3 contains 15 residues. The germline CDR1 and CDR2 sequences are DFQATT and SNEGSKA (reference sequence). The CDR3 loop reads CSASSPGTANYGYTF. CDR3 nucleotide sequence: TGCAGTGCCAGCAGTCCGGGGACGGCTAACTATGGCTACACCTTC.

This chain uses TRBV25-1 with TRBJ2-1; 7 nucleotides match TRBD1. This CDR3 has 15 amino acids. Germline assignment: CDR1 MGHDK and CDR2 SYGVNS. V was pared by 7 bases and J by 2 bases, with 8 bases of the junction left unmatched. CDR3 sequence: CASKNRDSPYNEQFF. Written as DNA, the CDR3 is TGTGCCAGCAAAAACCGGGACAGTCCCTACAATGAGCAGTTCTTC.

At least ten counts were recorded for this clonotype. Since a much larger clone is just one base distant, this may be a read error. The CDR3: CAGRHGEHYGYTF. In nucleotides, the CDR3 is TGTGCCGGCCGGCACGGGGAGCACTATGGCTACACCTTC. The gene calls are TRBV6-6 and TRBJ1-2; D gene uncertain. The CDR3 is made up of 13 amino acids. The germline gives CDR1 MNHNY, CDR2 SVGAGI (reference sequence). The ends were cut back, 11 bases at V and 3 bases at J, with 16 bases in the middle.

This clonotype came up once. The chain recombines TRBV2 with TRBJ2-7, with TRBD2 identical over 12 bases. The CDR3 is 14 amino acids. V lost 6 bases and J lost 3; bases outside the gene matches: 3. The V gene's germline CDR1 is SNHLY and CDR2 FYNNEI. This CDR3 reads CASSLTSGGYEQYF. The CDR3 DNA follows: TGTGCCAGCAGCTTGACTAGCGGGGGCTACGAGCAGTACTTC.

This clonotype came up once. The chain combines TRBV11-2 with TRBJ2-2, with TRBD2 matching 11 bases. This CDR3 has 17 residues. V was clipped by 2 bases and J by 7 bases; unmatched bases: 9. Germline V lookup: CDR1 SGHAT, CDR2 FQNNGV. The CDR3: CASSLHLVLAGDGELFF. CDR3 in DNA: TGTGCCAGCAGCTTACATCTTGTACTAGCGGGAGACGGGGAGCTGTTTTTT.

This clonotype is classed as large. The chain links TRBV6-2 or TRBV6-3 to TRBJ2-3; TRBD2 is a possible D gene (6 bases). Per germline, CDR1 MNHEY and CDR2 SVGEGT. CDR3 length equals 16 residues. V lost 11 bases, J lost 5 bases, and 26 bases lay in between. The DNA for the CDR3 is TGTGCCGCAGGAGGGCAGGGTCCCTCCCTAGGAGATACGCAGTATTTT. It specifies CAAGGQGPSLGDTQYF.

This clonotype showed up many times. The rearrangement uses TRBV5-8 and TRBJ1-1; no clear D. Trimming shortened V by 1 base and J by 4 bases, and 11 bases separated the two germline ends. Germline V gene sequence: CDR1 SGHTS, CDR2 YDEGEE. The CDR3 is made up of 14 amino acids. Written as DNA, the CDR3 is TGTGCCAGCAGCTTGCTACTCACGTTCACTGAAGCTTTCTTT. This gives the protein CASSLLLTFTEAFF.

This clonotype was detected ten times or more. This sequence joins TRBV20-1 and TRBJ2-1; 9 bases are a match to TRBD2. Unmatched junction bases numbered 11, after V lost 0 bases and J lost 5 bases. CDR1 is DFQATT and CDR2 is SNEGSKA in the germline V gene (reference sequence). The CDR3 loop spans 17 amino acids. DNA for the CDR3: TGCAGTGCTAGAGATCGCTTCAGCGGGGGGACCCACAATGAGCAGTTCTTC. Its protein product is CSARDRFSGGTHNEQFF.